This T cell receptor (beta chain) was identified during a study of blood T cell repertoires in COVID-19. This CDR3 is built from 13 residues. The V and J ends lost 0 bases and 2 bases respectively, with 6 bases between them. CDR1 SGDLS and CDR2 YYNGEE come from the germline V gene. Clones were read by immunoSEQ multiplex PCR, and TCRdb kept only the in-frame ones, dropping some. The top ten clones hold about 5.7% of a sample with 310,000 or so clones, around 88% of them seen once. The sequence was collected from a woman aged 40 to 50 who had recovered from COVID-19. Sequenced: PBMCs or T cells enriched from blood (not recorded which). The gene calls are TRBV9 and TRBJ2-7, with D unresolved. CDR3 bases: TGTGCCAGCAGCGTAGACTCAACCTACGAGCAGTACTTC. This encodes CASSVDSTYEQYF.